Listed here are 26 T cell receptor beta chains from one sample, sequenced in a study of OX40 agonist ivuxolimab in advanced cancers. The repertoire was sequenced with immunoSEQ multiplex PCR; TCRdb's copy has only in-frame clones and lacks some. The data hold 99,000 or so clones, with approximately 93% observed a single time. The sequencing used CD4+ or CD8+ T cells sorted from blood, collected in a trial of the OX40 agonist ivuxolimab. These receptors were taken from an adult with an advanced solid tumor such as melanoma, head and neck, liver or kidney cancer.

The chain employs TRBV5-1 and TRBJ2-4; no definite D call. Germline V gives CDR1 SGHRS, CDR2 YFSETQ. The CDR3 runs 15 residues. V was shortened by 1 base and J by 0 bases, with 8 bases between the two germline ends. CDR3 DNA sequence: TGCGCCAGCAGCTTGCGCGTTATAGCCAAAAACATTCAGTACTTC. Protein product: CASSLRVIAKNIQYF. Drawing the rest from reference TRBV5-1 and TRBJ2-4, the complete variable domain is KAGVTQTPRYLIKTRGQQVTLSCSPISGHRSVSWYQQTPGQGLQFLFEYFSETQRNKGNFPGRFSGRQFSNSRSEMNVSTLELGDSALYLCASSLRVIAKNIQYFGAGTRLSVL.

The V call is TRBV11-2, the J call TRBJ2-1; 9 bases map to TRBD2. V lost 7 bases and J lost 3; bases outside the gene matches: 7. This CDR3 comprises 15 residues. Germline-derived CDR1 and CDR2 are SGHAT and FQNNGV. DNA of the CDR3: TGTGCCAGCAACCATAATAGCGGGAGCTACAATGAGCAGTTCTTC. This sequence encodes CASNHNSGSYNEQFF.

The gene calls are TRBV7-3 and TRBJ2-1; D not certain. This CDR3 contains 13 residues. Germline V gene lookup returns CDR1 SGHTA and CDR2 FQGTGA. V lost 4 bases and J lost 5, with 9 bases in between. CDR3 region: CASSSGPNNEQFF. CDR3 nucleotides: TGTGCCAGCAGCTCGGGCCCAAACAATGAGCAGTTCTTC. Combining the CDR3 with reference TRBV7-3 and TRBJ2-1 gives the whole variable domain GAGVSQTPSNKVTEKGKYVELRCDPISGHTALYWYRQSLGQGPEFLIYFQGTGAADDSGLPNDRFFAVRPEGSVSTLKIQRTERGDSAVYLCASSSGPNNEQFFGPGTRLTVL.

The gene calls are TRBV2 and TRBJ2-7, with 7 bases matching TRBD1. Germline trimming cut 7 bases from V and 4 bases from J; bases unmatched to any gene: 13. The CDR3 covers 15 residues. CDR1 SNHLY and CDR2 FYNNEI come from the germline V gene. The CDR3 is CASKFGRQGLYEQYF. CDR3 DNA sequence: TGTGCCAGCAAATTTGGGCGACAGGGTTTGTACGAGCAGTACTTC.

The chain couples TRBV9 to TRBJ2-6; possibly TRBD1 for D (6 bases). Deletions cut 4 bases from V and 4 bases from J, with 18 bases between. The CDR3 consists of 17 residues. The V gene's germline CDR1 is SGDLS and CDR2 YYNGEE. The chain's CDR3 is CASSPLEGGDGANVLTF. CDR3 DNA: TGTGCCAGCAGCCCCCTAGAAGGGGGTGACGGGGCCAACGTCCTGACTTTC.

The gene calls are TRBV7-2 and TRBJ2-6; D possibly uses TRBD1 or TRBD2 (5 bases each). V lost 1 base to trimming and J lost 3 bases, with 7 bases between them. In germline, CDR1 is SGHTA, CDR2 FQGNSA. This CDR3 region has 15 residues. In nucleotides, the CDR3 is TGTGCCAGCAGCTTAGGGGGGAGTGGGGCCAACGTCCTGACTTTC. Translating it yields CASSLGGSGANVLTF.

This clone was seen once. The rearrangement joins TRBV4-3 to TRBJ2-7, with 9 nucleotides matching TRBD2. CDR1 is LGHNA and CDR2 is YSLEER in the germline V gene. CDR3 length: 15 amino acids. V shed 1 base and J 4 bases; nucleotides not matched to a gene: 5. The CDR3 sequence is CASSQVAGAPYEQYF. CDR3 sequence (DNA): TGCGCCAGCAGCCAAGTAGCGGGGGCCCCTTACGAGCAGTACTTC.

V gene TRBV14 combines with J gene TRBJ2-3, with 13 bases lining up with TRBD2. The J segment lost 3 bases and the V segment lost 8 bases, leaving 5 bases of the junction unmatched. The germline CDR1 and CDR2 sequences are SGHDN and FVKESK. The CDR3 totals 15 residues. CDR3 loop: CASQGLAGVTDTQYF. In nucleotides, the CDR3 is TGTGCCAGCCAAGGACTAGCGGGAGTTACAGATACGCAGTATTTT.

This clone was detected only once. The germline gene is not matched at one end of the junction; a read error may be the cause. V usage is TRBV11-2 and J usage is TRBJ2-4; 9 bases agree with TRBD1. Germline V lookup: CDR1 SGHAT, CDR2 FQNNGV. CDR3 length: 12 residues. CDR3 sequence (DNA): TGTGCCAGCAGCTTCGATTGGACAGGGGCTCACTTC. Its translation: CASSFDWTGAHF.

This chain uses TRBV6-1 with TRBJ2-5; possible D gene TRBD2, 6 bases. CDR1 and CDR2 from the germline V gene are MNHNS and SASEGT. This CDR3 has 14 amino acids. V lost 0 bases and J 5 bases, leaving 10 bases between the germline ends. CDR3 sequence: CASSEARGRETQYF. As DNA, the CDR3 is TGTGCCAGCAGTGAAGCTCGAGGGAGGGAGACCCAGTACTTC.

This rearrangement joins TRBV25-1 to TRBJ1-4; D remains ambiguous. The CDR3 spans 14 residues. Trimming cost V 7 bases and J 0 bases, with 9 bases left between them. The germline gives CDR1 MGHDK, CDR2 SYGVNS. The CDR3 loop reads CASKEDTTNEKLFF. The CDR3, as DNA: TGTGCCAGCAAGGAAGATACAACTAATGAAAAACTGTTTTTT.

The chain combines TRBV28 with TRBJ2-7, with TRBD2 matching over 10 bases. This CDR3 region has 15 residues. The trim removed 4 bases at V and 4 bases at J, leaving 7 bases unmatched. From germline, CDR1 is MDHEN and CDR2 SYDVKM. The CDR3, as DNA: TGTGCCAGCAGTTCGTCAGCGGGAGGGCCTTACGAGCAGTACTTC. As protein: CASSSSAGGPYEQYF.

The chain couples TRBV7-7 to TRBJ2-2; D is possibly TRBD1 (5 bases). Germline V lookup: CDR1 SSHAT, CDR2 FNYEAQ (reference sequence). The germline V and J ends were trimmed by 4 bases and 5 bases, with 8 bases remaining between them. This CDR3 spans 13 amino acids. The CDR3 nucleotides read TGTGCCAGCAGCTCTCAGGGTACCGGGGAGCTGTTTTTT. It translates to CASSSQGTGELFF.

This chain uses TRBV6-1 with TRBJ1-1; 10 positions agree with TRBD1. The CDR3 has 18 amino acids. Unmatched junction bases numbered 9, after V lost 2 bases and J lost 0 bases. Germline lookup yields CDR1 MNHNS and CDR2 SASEGT. The CDR3 DNA reads as TGTGCCAGCAGTGAATACCCCCGACAGGGGGCTATGAACACTGAAGCTTTCTTT. Amino acid sequence: CASSEYPRQGAMNTEAFF.

The chain couples TRBV7-8 to TRBJ2-1; 7 bases agree with TRBD1. This CDR3 is 16 amino acids long. J lost 4 bases, V lost 6 bases, and 12 bases had no gene match. Germline V gene lookup returns CDR1 SGHVS and CDR2 FQNEAQ. The CDR3 here is CASSRVGQGDYNEQFF. The CDR3 coding sequence is TGTGCCAGCAGTAGAGTGGGGCAGGGGGATTACAATGAGCAGTTCTTC.

The chain joins TRBV14 to TRBJ2-5, with D tentatively TRBD1 (5 bases). CDR1 SGHDN and CDR2 FVKESK come from the germline V gene. The germline V and J ends were trimmed by 1 base and 5 bases, with 23 bases remaining between them. This CDR3 has 18 residues. The CDR3 spells CASSQGLTPSGAVETQYF. CDR3 in DNA: TGTGCCAGCAGCCAAGGTCTCACCCCAAGTGGGGCTGTTGAGACCCAGTACTTC.

The rearrangement links TRBV6-1 to TRBJ1-4; no reliable D call. The CDR3 has 11 amino acids. The V end was cut by 6 bases, the J end by 13 bases, with 12 bases between. Germline V CDR1 and CDR2: MNHNS, SASEGT. This CDR3 reads CASRSHGLLFF. The CDR3, as DNA: TGTGCCAGCAGATCGCACGGGTTACTGTTTTTT.

This clone was seen once. The V and J genes are TRBV27 and TRBJ2-7, with 8 bases identical to TRBD1. There are 13 residues in the CDR3. J gave up 3 bases and V 6 bases, and 4 bases lay outside the gene matches. Looked up from germline, CDR1 is MNHEY and CDR2 is SMNVEV (reference sequence). Here the CDR3 reads CASSPDRDYEQYF. The CDR3 DNA sequence: TGTGCCAGCAGCCCGGACAGGGACTACGAGCAGTACTTC.

The chain joins TRBV5-1 to TRBJ1-1; TRBD1 matches 7 bases. V was pared by 4 bases and J by 0 bases, with 6 bases of the junction left unmatched. The CDR3 is made up of 15 amino acids. Germline V gene lookup returns CDR1 SGHRS and CDR2 YFSETQ. Written as DNA, the CDR3 is TGCGCCAGCAGCCACGGGACAGCCCTGAACACTGAAGCTTTCTTT. Translating it yields CASSHGTALNTEAFF.

V usage is TRBV6-4 and J usage is TRBJ2-7, with 12 bases matching TRBD2. This CDR3 region has 14 residues. V gave up 6 bases and J gave up 2 bases; unmatched junction bases: 2. From germline, CDR1 is MRHNA and CDR2 SNTAGT. CDR3 residues: CASSWTSGTYEQYF. CDR3 nucleotides: TGTGCCAGCAGCTGGACTAGCGGGACCTACGAGCAGTACTTC.

The V and J genes are TRBV19 and TRBJ2-2; D not certain. V was shortened by 7 bases and J by 6 bases, with 9 bases between the two germline ends. There are 12 residues in the CDR3. Germline V gene data show CDR1 as LNHDA and CDR2 as SQIVND (reference sequence). CDR3 protein: CASKPLAGELFF. CDR3 bases: TGTGCCAGTAAGCCCCTCGCCGGGGAGCTGTTTTTT.

The CDR3 sequence is CAISESEGVRTDTQYF. The CDR3 DNA is TGTGCCATCAGTGAGTCGGAGGGGGTACGCACAGATACGCAGTATTTT. This chain uses TRBV10-3 with TRBJ2-3; D is perhaps TRBD1 or TRBD2 (6 bases each). Germline assignment: CDR1 ENHRY and CDR2 SYGVKD. This CDR3 region has 16 residues. V lost 0 bases and J 1 base, leaving 11 bases between the germline ends.

This clone has just one count. This rearrangement joins TRBV30 to TRBJ1-1; D unclear. V was shortened by 3 bases and J by 0 bases, with 8 bases between the two germline ends. This CDR3 comprises 13 residues. Germline-derived CDR1 and CDR2 are GTSNPN and SVGIG (reference sequence). CDR3 protein: CAWSGLLNTEAFF. As DNA, the CDR3 is TGTGCCTGGAGCGGATTACTGAACACTGAAGCTTTCTTT. Full variable domain (rest looked up from reference TRBV30 and TRBJ1-1): SQTIHQWPATLVQPVGSPLSLECTVEGTSNPNLYWYRQAAGRGLQLLFYSVGIGQISSEVPQNLSASRPQDRQFILSSKKLLLSDSGFYLCAWSGLLNTEAFFGQGTRLTVV.

The chain combines TRBV6-5 with TRBJ1-3; D is unclear. This CDR3 has 12 residues. Germline V gene data show CDR1 as MNHEY and CDR2 as SVGAGI. The V gene lost 7 bases and the J gene lost 2 bases, with 6 bases spanning the gap. CDR3 in DNA: TGTGCCAGCAAGTTCCCTGGAAACACCATATATTTT. It yields the protein CASKFPGNTIYF.

The chain has TRBV29-1 and TRBJ2-7; TRBD1 is a possible D gene (6 bases). CDR1 SQVTM and CDR2 ANQGSEA come from the germline V gene. This CDR3 has 14 residues. Trimming took 4 bases from V and 1 from J, leaving 14 bases between them. CDR3 loop: CSVALGQSSYEQYF. The CDR3 DNA is TGCAGCGTTGCCTTAGGACAGTCATCCTACGAGCAGTACTTC.

This sequence joins TRBV28 and TRBJ2-2; 10 bases are a match to TRBD1. Trimming removed 6 bases from V and 5 bases from J; junction bases left unmatched: 15. This CDR3 comprises 18 residues. Germline V gene sequence: CDR1 MDHEN, CDR2 SYDVKM. The CDR3 DNA is TGTGCCAGCAGCCACCGGGACAGGGGACGACTTCGGACCGGGGAGCTGTTTTTT. Translating gives CASSHRDRGRLRTGELFF.